This TCR beta chain was found in a study of read filtering for tumor transcriptome and immune sequencing (dated by TCRdb to between 2020 and 2021). Broadly, across the study: The cohort had around 18 male and 14 female patients with a mean age of about 71 years, ranging from 47 to 80. By revised international staging, eight or nine patients were R-ISS I, about 15 were R-ISS II and roughly 7 were R-ISS III. After DNase treatment, whole-transcriptome libraries were prepared using the TruSeq RNA Access Library Prep Kit. TCR-region mapped reads per sample ranged from about 4.05 to 11 million with IR-seq versus only roughly 75 to 1,300 with RNA-seq. TCR repertoires obtained by targeted immune repertoire sequencing and by bulk whole-transcriptome sequencing performed on the same bone marrow samples were compared. As a main aim, a read-filtering strategy for immune repertoire data was addressed, with the specific question being whether clonotypes supported by a single read should be removed.

The CDR3 runs 11 residues from the cysteine to the phenylalanine. The retained sequence is limited to the CDR3, 33 bases, with the frame set at the first base. Trimming at the junction amounts to 8 bases on V and 3 bases on J, and the germline ends lie 7 bases apart. CDR1 and CDR2, looked up from the germline V gene, are SNHLY and FYNNEI. Starting from approximately 400 ng RNA, TCR libraries were constructed with the Immunoverse kit using molecular barcoded adaptors that cover the alpha/delta and beta/gamma chains. TCR library preparation used the same RNA that was used for transcriptome sequencing. Sequencing of TCR libraries was carried out on an Illumina HiSeq 4000 with 2 x 150 cycles. In the source study's methods: Using MiXCR, which included quality filtering and error correction, TCR reads were aligned to human V, D, J and C references and then assembled into CDR3 clonotypes. The tcR package in R was used to analyze clonotype counts and gene usage diversity. For inspection of raw mapping reads, RNA-seq reads were mapped by STAR aligner version 2.5.3a onto GRCh37 of the human genome. IR-seq fastq files were randomly downsampled with Seqtk 1.3 to test the effect of sequencing depth on detected clonotypes. Starting from the raw public reads, TCRdb applied fastp trimming at Q25, assembled clones with MiXCR and retained in-frame beta chains. Rows with a matching CDR3 protein are joined into one entry that keeps the most common DNA and genes. The V and J calls, along with clone size, are taken from TCRdb and not from the paper's own processing. The sample records some 41,000 distinct CDR3 sequences, 12% of which are singletons. 30% to 45% of the sample goes to the ten largest clones.

The study at large found these results: Compared with RNA-seq, IR-seq captured clonotypes at much higher depth and more reliably, and a smaller IR-seq throughput was enough to identify most shared clonotypes. Single-read clonotypes made up about 80% of clonotypes but only roughly 3.6% of total reads in IR-seq, compared with more than 65% of clonotypes and 40% to 55% of reads in RNA-seq. The sorted CD138-negative fraction was a mixed bone marrow immune population, not purified T cells. The correlation between IR-seq and RNA-seq shared clonotype proportions rose when single-read clonotypes were removed.

Each patient had bone marrow sampled at the time of active disease. Ficoll-Hypaque density gradient centrifugation was used to isolate the bone marrow mononuclear cells. CD138-negative cells were obtained by negative selection after labeling with CD138 magnetic microbeads on a MACS separator, removing myeloma plasma cells. The purity of the isolated cells was checked by flow cytometry with CD138 antibodies on an Attune NxT. TRIzol reagent was used to extract total RNA, which was then quantified with a NanoDrop spectrophotometer. Paired RNA-seq and IR-seq were performed on each patient's CD138-negative bone marrow sample. Comments on this clonotype: What this receptor recognizes is not known. A single base separates this from a much larger clone, so it may be a read error.

The chain was built from TRBV2 and TRBJ1-1; no D gene is confidently identified. The specimen sequenced was a population of CD138-negative cells sorted from bone marrow. The cell subset or site label for this specimen denotes: bone marrow mononuclear cells depleted of CD138+ plasma/myeloma cells by negative magnetic selection. The origin of this receptor is a donor at least 40 years old with multiple myeloma. CDR3 region: CASAMDTEAFF. Here is the DNA: TGTGCCAGCGCGATGGACACTGAAGCTTTCTTT.